Shown below are 22 T cell receptor beta chains from a single sample sequenced in a study of T-cell memory formation after mild COVID-19. TCRdb reprocessed the 5' RACE reads with MiXCR, giving one entry per CDR3 protein. The sample includes about 340,000 distinct CDR3 sequences, roughly 15% of them seen just once. Sequences were obtained from PBMCs or a T cell subset sorted from them (not recorded which). These receptors all come from a man aged 18 to 30 who had mild COVID-19 (a few samples of this study predate the infection). Cell type and time point are not known.

V usage is TRBV15 and J usage is TRBJ2-3, with 10 bases aligning to TRBD1. The germline V gene encodes CDR1 LNHNV and CDR2 YYDKDF (reference sequence). Germline trimming cut 5 bases from V and 5 bases from J; bases unmatched to any gene: 7. The CDR3 has 15 amino acids. CDR3 amino acids: CATSGRQGAKDTQYF. CDR3 coding DNA: TGTGCCACCAGCGGACGACAGGGGGCGAAAGATACGCAGTATTTT.

This clonotype was found a few times. The chain links TRBV5-6 to TRBJ2-7, with 11 positions matching TRBD1. Germline V gives CDR1 SGHDT, CDR2 YYEEEE. The CDR3 is made up of 14 amino acids. Losses at the gene ends were 4 bases for V and 4 bases for J; bases not matched to a gene: 4. Here the CDR3 reads CASSKDRGLYEQYV. DNA for the CDR3: TGTGCCAGCAGCAAGGACAGGGGGCTGTACGAGCAGTACGTC.

The chain links TRBV18 to TRBJ2-7; 7 nucleotides agree with TRBD1. Per germline, CDR1 KGHSH and CDR2 LQKENI. The CDR3 consists of 12 residues. With 3 bases clipped from V and 6 bases from J, the junction kept 2 bases outside the gene matches. The CDR3 coding sequence is TGTGCCAGCTCACCTAACAGGGGCGAGCAGTACGTC. Translation gives CASSPNRGEQYV.

The chain uses TRBV12-3 or TRBV12-4 and TRBJ2-2; 7 bases line up with TRBD2. Trimming cost V 5 bases and J 4 bases; bases outside gene matches: 7. This CDR3 contains 15 residues. The CDR3 reads CASSRPRLATGELFF. The DNA for the CDR3 is TGTGCCAGCAGTCGCCCGAGACTAGCCACCGGGGAGCTGTTTTTT.

The sample holds a few counts of this clonotype. The gene calls are TRBV28 and TRBJ2-3; the match to TRBD1 covers 7 bases. CDR1 and CDR2 from the germline V gene are MDHEN and SYDVKM. This CDR3 has 14 residues. The trim removed 4 bases at V and 7 bases at J, leaving 8 bases unmatched. The CDR3 DNA follows: TGTGCCAGCAGTTACCGAAAGGGGGCCCATACGCAGTATTTT. The encoded protein is CASSYRKGAHTQYF.

This clonotype was counted between two and nine times. V is TRBV18 and J is TRBJ2-3; unclear D gene. Germline CDR1 is KGHSH and CDR2 is LQKENI. The CDR3 totals 12 residues. V was pared by 3 bases and J by 5 bases, with 6 bases between. The chain's CDR3 is CASSPYGDTQYF. The CDR3 nucleotides are TGTGCCAGCTCACCTTACGGAGATACGCAGTATTTT.

This chain's CDR3 is CASSDRDRGPDTQYF. The CDR3 DNA sequence: TGTGCCAGCAGCGACCGGGACAGGGGCCCAGATACGCAGTATTTT. The V call is TRBV7-2, the J call TRBJ2-3, with 10 bases aligning to TRBD1. The V gene end was trimmed by 5 bases and the J gene end by 4 bases; junction bases not matched to a gene: 6. The germline CDR1 and CDR2 sequences are SGHTA and FQGNSA. This CDR3 spans 15 amino acids.

In regard to this clonotype: Sequence at one end of the junction differs from germline and may be a read error. V is TRBV12-3 or TRBV12-4 and J is TRBJ2-7; TRBD1 aligns across 11 bases. The CDR3 loop spans 15 amino acids. The CDR3 DNA reads TGTGCCAGCAGTATCCCCGGGACAGGGGGGCCAACTATCCACTTC. The encoded protein is CASSIPGTGGPTIHF.

The chain is built from TRBV10-3 and TRBJ1-4, with D perhaps TRBD1 (5 bases). V was trimmed by 2 bases and J by 8 bases, leaving 15 bases between them. The germline V gene has CDR1 ENHRY and CDR2 SYGVKD. This CDR3 region has 15 residues. For the CDR3, the DNA is TGTGCCATCAGTGAGAAGACTGGGAAGGGGGAAAAACTGTTTTTT. Amino acid sequence: CAISEKTGKGEKLFF.

This chain links TRBV7-8 with TRBJ2-7; possibly TRBD1 for D (6 bases). The CDR3 spans 14 residues. V lost 1 base, J lost 3 bases, and 10 bases lay in between. CDR1 is SGHVS and CDR2 is FQNEAQ in the germline V gene. The CDR3 DNA is TGTGCCAGCAGCTTAGGGACAGCATTCTACGAGCAGTACGTC. Amino acid sequence: CASSLGTAFYEQYV.

This clonotype was detected a few times. The CDR3 reads CASSGQGAMDTQYF. The CDR3 nucleotides read TGTGCCAGCAGTGGGCAGGGGGCTATGGATACGCAGTATTTT. The genes are TRBV2 and TRBJ2-3, with 8 nucleotides matching TRBD1. Germline CDR1 and CDR2: SNHLY and FYNNEI. This CDR3 has 14 amino acids. The trim removed 4 bases at V and 6 bases at J, leaving 6 bases unmatched.

This clonotype was picked up a small number of times. The rearrangement uses TRBV9 and TRBJ1-1; D unclear. V lost 1 base, J lost 5 bases, and 9 bases lay in between. CDR3 size: 13 residues. Germline CDR1 is SGDLS and CDR2 is YYNGEE. DNA for the CDR3: TGTGCCAGCAGCGTATCGGGAGGGACTGAAGCTTTCTTT. Its translation: CASSVSGGTEAFF.

This chain joins TRBV12-3 or TRBV12-4 and TRBJ2-3; 10 bases line up with TRBD2. The CDR3 is 14 amino acids. With 5 bases clipped from V and 4 bases from J, the junction kept 3 bases outside the gene matches. DNA for the CDR3: TGTGCCAGCAGTAGCGGGGGGGCCTCAGATACGCAGTATTTT. Translating it yields CASSSGGASDTQYF.

The rearrangement uses TRBV5-1 and TRBJ2-7, with TRBD2 matching 9 bases. The CDR3 is 17 residues long. V gave up 0 bases and J gave up 2 bases; unmatched junction bases: 9. The V gene's germline CDR1 is SGHRS and CDR2 YFSETQ. CDR3 protein: CASSLGGVTSGAYEQYF. The DNA of the CDR3 is TGCGCCAGCAGCTTGGGTGGGGTGACTAGCGGCGCCTACGAGCAGTACTTC.

In this sample, this clonotype turned up a few times. The chain links TRBV5-5 to TRBJ2-3, with 7 bases lining up with TRBD2. CDR1 and CDR2 (germline): SGHKS, YYEKEE (reference sequence). The CDR3 contains 14 residues. Trimming removed 4 bases from V and 4 bases from J; junction bases left unmatched: 6. Written as DNA, the CDR3 is TGTGCCAGCAGCACCGGCGGGGGATCAGATACGCAGTATTTT. Amino acids: CASSTGGGSDTQYF.

In this sample, this clonotype turned up a few times. J is TRBJ2-3 and V is TRBV11-2, with D unresolved. The CDR3 sequence is 14 residues long. Germline V CDR1 and CDR2: SGHAT, FQNNGV. Deletions cut 1 base from V and 5 bases from J, with 10 bases between. CDR3: CASSLGVGLDTQYF. CDR3 DNA sequence: TGTGCCAGCAGCTTAGGAGTGGGGTTAGATACGCAGTATTTT.

The chain carries TRBV19 and TRBJ1-1; the D is unclear. V was cut by 10 bases and J by 0 bases, with 9 bases left in between. The CDR3 contains 12 residues. Looked up from germline, CDR1 is LNHDA and CDR2 is SQIVND (reference sequence). The CDR3 sequence is CAITWVNTEAFF. The CDR3 DNA is TGTGCCATCACCTGGGTGAACACTGAAGCTTTCTTT.

There are a few counts of this clonotype. The chain carries TRBV6-5 and TRBJ2-2; tentatively, D is TRBD2 (7 bases). Germline-derived CDR1 and CDR2 are MNHEY and SVGAGI. Trimming took off 6 bases at V and 6 bases at J, with 17 bases between the two ends. The CDR3 runs to 15 residues. The CDR3 nucleotides are TGTGCCAGCAGGAAACAGGGAGGGATCCCCGGGGAGCTGTTTTTT. Its translation is CASRKQGGIPGELFF.

This clonotype occurred a few times. The chain uses TRBV2 and TRBJ1-6; no clear D gene. V lost 4 bases to trimming and J lost 13 bases, with 17 bases between them. Per germline, CDR1 SNHLY and CDR2 FYNNEI. The CDR3 covers 14 residues. Here the CDR3 DNA reads TGTGCCAGCAGTGGTTCGGGCGGATTGTCCCCCCTCCACTTT. This gives the protein CASSGSGGLSPLHF. The complete variable domain, with remaining parts taken from reference TRBV2 and TRBJ1-6, reads EPEVTQTPSHQVTQMGQEVILRCVPISNHLYFYWYRQILGQKVEFLVSFYNNEISEKSEIFDDQFSVERPDGSNFTLKIRSTKLEDSAMYFCASSGSGGLSPLHFGNGTRLTVT.

This clonotype has at least ten counts. The V gene is TRBV20-1, the J gene TRBJ2-1, with 9 bases identical to TRBD1. The CDR3 sequence is 15 residues long. V was clipped by 0 bases and J by 2 bases; unmatched bases: 2. Germline CDR1 and CDR2: DFQATT and SNEGSKA (reference sequence). The CDR3 reads CSARDRDRAYNEQFF. CDR3 DNA: TGCAGTGCTAGAGACCGGGACAGGGCCTACAATGAGCAGTTCTTC.

There are a few counts of this clonotype. This sequence joins TRBV11-2 and TRBJ1-2; 7 nucleotides match TRBD1. The junction had 14 bases not matched to a gene; V was cut back by 5 bases and J by 5 bases. Germline values: CDR1 SGHAT, CDR2 FQNNGV. CDR3 length: 16 amino acids. In DNA form, the CDR3 reads TGTGCCAGCAGCCCTATATCCGGGACAGTACGATATGGCTACACCTTC. This gives the protein CASSPISGTVRYGYTF.

The CDR3 coding sequence is TGTGCCAGCAGTTCCCGATTTTATGGCTACACCTTC. It translates to CASSSRFYGYTF. The chain is built from TRBV27 and TRBJ1-2; D gene uncertain. This CDR3 has 12 amino acids. Germline V lookup: CDR1 MNHEY, CDR2 SMNVEV (reference sequence). V was shortened by 4 bases and J by 5 bases, with 8 bases between the two germline ends.